The rows below give T cell receptor beta chains drawn from one sample of a study of blood T cell repertoires in COVID-19. TCRdb's copy holds only in-frame clones and misses some; the assay was immunoSEQ multiplex PCR. The profile shows 200,000 to 250,000 clones, more than 75% of them singletons. The sample was peripheral blood. The source is a human donor in a cohort sampled during active COVID-19. The conserved cysteine and the conserved F or W are not part of the CDR3 here. The D gene is left open where the match is weak.

TRBJ2-4 - TRBV4-2 ASSPGGSGNIQY
TRBJ1-2 - TRBV19 ASSIDQGSGYGYT
TRBJ1-3 TRBD1 TRBV30 AWGTGGTGNTIY
TRBJ2-2 TRBD2 TRBV5-1 ATTGTSGVYTGELF
TRBJ2-1 TRBD2 TRBV28 ASSLGGGASYNEQF
TRBJ2-3 - TRBV5-1 ASSPRVADTQY
TRBJ2-3 - TRBV11-3 ASSPTPRDTQY
TRBJ1-3 - TRBV6-5 ASSYSRGGGNTIY
TRBJ1-2 TRBD1 TRBV19 ASSTTDRVGGYT
TRBJ1-3 - TRBV3-1/TRBV3-2 ASSPRVSSGNTIY
TRBJ2-1 - TRBV2 ASSPTREYEQF
TRBJ1-1 TRBD1 TRBV28 ASGGDREANTEAF
TRBJ2-5 - TRBV29-1 SARQGGEETQY
TRBJ1-5 - TRBV19 ASSIGGVRDQPQH
TRBJ2-1 - TRBV11-3 ASSLTFAVGDNEQF
TRBJ1-4 - TRBV19 ASSQRTASLGEKLF
TRBJ1-1 TRBD1 TRBV15 ATSRGQGMNTEAF
TRBJ2-2 TRBD1 TRBV5-1 ASSLDPTGGDHGELF
TRBJ2-5 - TRBV14 ASSRDRDIIETQY
TRBJ2-1 TRBD2 TRBV9 ASSGRTERGFSYNEQF
TRBJ1-2 - TRBV13 ASSLAGSGYT
TRBJ1-2 - TRBV6-5 ASRRPRGYGYT
TRBJ2-2 TRBD1 TRBV5-8 ASSLSSGTVKKLF
TRBJ1-1 - TRBV29-1 SIAGVRGTEAF
TRBJ2-7 TRBD2 TRBV19 ASRSSSGPPNEQY
TRBJ2-2 TRBD2 TRBV7-8 ASSILAGVVDTGELF
TRBJ2-7 TRBD1 TRBV19 ASSKQGIYTYEQY
TRBJ2-7 - TRBV11-3 ASSPAGSYEQY
TRBJ2-1 TRBD1 TRBV7-9 ASSPGTGGNYNEQF
TRBJ1-5 - TRBV29-1 SVGAGAQPQH
TRBJ1-5 - TRBV19 ASSSGTNSNQPQH
TRBJ1-6 TRBD1 TRBV3-1/TRBV3-2 ASSGTGTANSPLH
TRBJ2-7 - TRBV7-9 ASSLVLEQY
TRBJ2-2 TRBD2 TRBV9 ASSVGLAGIGNTGELF
- - TRBV5-1 ASSLAVGQPRELF
TRBJ1-2 TRBD1 TRBV6-5 ASSFSGGQRYT
TRBJ2-7 TRBD2 TRBV7-8 ASSFPGGASYEQY
TRBJ1-5 - TRBV19 ASSQMDYSNQPQH
TRBJ2-3 - TRBV6-6 ASSYLRGDTQY
TRBJ1-6 - TRBV2 ASSDLGAIRNSPLH
TRBJ2-7 TRBD1 TRBV6-5 ASKRDRGGGEQY
TRBJ2-7 TRBD1 TRBV27 ASSLRQGARVGQY
TRBJ2-1 - TRBV3-1/TRBV3-2 ASSQGWGLGGHNEQF
TRBJ1-2 - TRBV12-3/TRBV12-4 ASSPGENGYT